The present entry profiles one T cell receptor (beta chain) with its context. Using immunoSEQ multiplex PCR, the repertoire was profiled, and TCRdb retains in-frame clones only, with some absent. The table records hundreds of thousands of clones, less than 90% of them present only once. These data come from a study of cytomegalovirus exposure and HLA in healthy donors. The CDR3 totals 16 residues. Germline assignment: CDR1 SGHRS and CDR2 YFSETQ. The V segment lost 2 bases and the J segment 0 bases; nucleotides outside the gene matches: 6. The sample comprised PBMCs. The sequence was obtained from a woman aged 18-29 years in good health and CMV-seronegative. The rearrangement joins TRBV5-1 to TRBJ2-3, with 7 bases lining up with TRBD2. The CDR3 nucleotides are TGCGCCAGCAGCTTTATCTGGGAGGGCAGCACAGATACGCAGTATTTT. The encoded protein is CASSFIWEGSTDTQYF.